This T cell receptor (beta chain) was recorded in a study of technical replicates of blood from a few donors. TCRdb's copy holds only in-frame clones and misses some; the assay was immunoSEQ multiplex PCR. The data contain more than 55,000 clones, 90% to 95% of them singletons. Germline V CDR1 and CDR2: MGHRA, YSYEKL. The CDR3 is 14 amino acids. Trimming left V 9 bases short and J 5 bases short, with 19 bases between. This clonotype originated in a human donor in good health. Some clones in this sample may be carry-over from other donors' samples. The V call is TRBV4-1, the J call TRBJ1-2; D gene unclear. The sequencing sample was made of PBMCs. CDR3 bases: TGCGCCAGTCGAGGCCAAGAGGATGATTATGGCTACACCTTC. The encoded protein is CASRGQEDDYGYTF.